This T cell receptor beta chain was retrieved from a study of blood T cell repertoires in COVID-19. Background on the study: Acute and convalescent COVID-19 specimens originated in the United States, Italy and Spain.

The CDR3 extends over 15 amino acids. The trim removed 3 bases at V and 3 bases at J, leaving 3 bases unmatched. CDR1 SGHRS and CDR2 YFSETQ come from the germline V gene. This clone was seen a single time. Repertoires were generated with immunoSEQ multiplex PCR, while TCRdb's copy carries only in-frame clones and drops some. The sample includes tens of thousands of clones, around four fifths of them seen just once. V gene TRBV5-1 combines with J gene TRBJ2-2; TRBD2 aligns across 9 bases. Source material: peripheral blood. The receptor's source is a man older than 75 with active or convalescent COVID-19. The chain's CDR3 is CASSYRTSDTGELFF. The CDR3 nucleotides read TGCGCCAGCAGCTATAGGACTAGCGACACCGGGGAGCTGTTTTTT.